This TCR beta chain was found in a study of blood T cells in healthy people across ages. The study drew donors from healthy Caucasian individuals in Russia aged about 6 to 90. Samples had at least 6.5 million PBMCs isolated from them. Total RNA extraction produced at least 5.5 micrograms (per sample) for the study. The CDR3 has 17 residues. Germline V gene data show CDR1 as KGHSH and CDR2 as LQKENI. PCR was performed a second time for roughly 7 to 12 cycles using a sample-barcoded 5' primer and a J-beta primer mix. TCRdb re-called the 5' RACE reads through MiXCR, storing one row per CDR3 protein. The sample carries some 1.4 million distinct CDR3 sequences, 42% recorded once. Concerning this clonotype: Its specificity is not known.

Study-level results: Per million T cells, TCR beta diversity dropped about linearly as age rose.

The chain carries TRBV18 and TRBJ2-1; 7 nucleotides match TRBD1. The J call may be incorrect, as the DNA end agrees better with TRBJ2-7. The sample was blood. The sequence came from a woman aged 18-29 years in good health. The CDR3 sequence is CASSLNDRATSVHEQYF. DNA for the CDR3: TGTGCCAGCTCACTCAACGACAGGGCCACCTCTGTCCATGAGCAGTACTTC.